A single sample gave rise to the 8 T cell receptor beta chains below, sequenced in a study of T cell responses to AZD1222 COVID-19 vaccine. Clones were sequenced by immunoSEQ multiplex PCR, and TCRdb holds only the in-frame ones, with some missing. Among about 140,000 clones listed, 90% to 95% were seen once. The sequencing here drew on peripheral blood, taken 28 days after the second AZD1222 dose. The receptors here all came from an adult who received the AZD1222 COVID-19 vaccine.

This rearrangement joins TRBV5-1 to TRBJ2-7, with a possible D match to TRBD1 (6 bases). This CDR3 has 15 amino acids. The V and J ends lost 5 bases and 2 bases respectively, with 17 bases between them. From germline, CDR1 is SGHRS and CDR2 YFSETQ. CDR3 DNA sequence: TGCGCCAGCAGTCTCCAGGGGCCAAACCCCTACGAGCAGTACTTC. Its protein product is CASSLQGPNPYEQYF.

The CDR3 protein is CASSYSTAHETQYF. The CDR3 DNA is TGTGCCAGCAGTTACTCGACTGCTCATGAGACCCAGTACTTC. J is TRBJ2-5 and V is TRBV6-5; D gene unclear. Trimming took 0 bases from V and 5 from J, leaving 10 bases between them. From germline, CDR1 is MNHEY and CDR2 SVGAGI. This CDR3 region has 14 residues.

The V gene is TRBV5-1, the J gene TRBJ2-2, with 10 bases that match TRBD2. CDR3 size: 15 residues. Germline CDR1 is SGHRS and CDR2 is YFSETQ. Losses at the gene ends were 7 bases for V and 3 bases for J; bases not matched to a gene: 6. CDR3 sequence: CASEFGTSDTGELFF. In DNA, the CDR3 is TGCGCCAGCGAATTCGGGACTAGCGACACCGGGGAGCTGTTTTTT.

The chain carries TRBV28 and TRBJ2-7; 9 bases match TRBD2. There are 14 residues in the CDR3. Germline V gene sequence: CDR1 MDHEN, CDR2 SYDVKM. The trim removed 3 bases at V and 4 bases at J, leaving 4 bases unmatched. CDR3 in amino acids: CASSLAGGPYEQYF. The CDR3 nucleotides read TGTGCCAGCAGTTTGGCGGGAGGGCCTTACGAGCAGTACTTC.

The chain recombines TRBV23-1 with TRBJ2-3, with 13 nucleotides matching TRBD2. TRBV23-1 carries the ORF label, with uncertain function. V shed 8 bases, J shed 1 base, and the junction held 21 bases outside the gene matches. This CDR3 is 21 amino acids long. DNA for the CDR3: TGCGCCAGCGTCCTCCTGGCCCCTACTAGCGGGAGGGCCGGGCGCACAGATACGCAGTATTTT. This translates into CASVLLAPTSGRAGRTDTQYF.

The gene calls are TRBV5-1 and TRBJ2-1; D possibly uses TRBD1 or TRBD2 (5 bases each). The ends were cut back, 3 bases at V and 3 bases at J, with 13 bases in the middle. The CDR3 is made up of 15 amino acids. Germline lookup yields CDR1 SGHRS and CDR2 YFSETQ. CDR3 DNA: TGCGCCAGCAGCTCTGAGGGACCGAACTACAATGAGCAGTTCTTC. Its translation is CASSSEGPNYNEQFF.

This chain connects TRBV20-1 to TRBJ1-1; D uncertain. The V end lost 3 bases, the J end lost 1 base, and 9 bases lay between the germline ends. The CDR3 has 13 amino acids. CDR1 is DFQATT, CDR2 SNEGSKA, per germline (reference sequence). CDR3 in DNA: TGCAGTGCTAGTTCTTTTAAGAACACTGAAGCTTTCTTT. It yields the protein CSASSFKNTEAFF.

This clone was seen only once. CDR3 region: CASRPGGQMNTEAFF. DNA for the CDR3: TGTGCCAGTCGCCCGGGTGGACAGATGAACACTGAAGCTTTCTTT. This sequence joins TRBV19 and TRBJ1-1; maybe TRBD1 (6 bases). CDR1 LNHDA and CDR2 SQIVND come from the germline V gene (reference sequence). Between the trimmed V and J ends, which lost 8 bases and 0 bases, there was a span of 16 bases. The CDR3 is 15 amino acids.